Included here is one T cell receptor (beta chain) sequence, with context. Profiled with immunoSEQ multiplex PCR; TCRdb holds only in-frame clones, not every one. The data hold a few hundred thousand clones, with 65% to 85% observed a single time. The source of the sample is a study of blood T cell repertoires in COVID-19. Study details: Donors in the United States, Italy and Spain gave samples during acute or convalescent COVID-19. Nucleic acid was either cDNA or gDNA, and it came from T cells, B-cell-depleted T cells, or PBMCs.

Sequenced material: peripheral blood. This clonotype originated in a woman aged 30 to 39 who had recovered from COVID-19.

CDR3 loop: CASNRRAAGEGYTF. The CDR3 DNA sequence: TGTGCCAGCAACCGAAGGGCGGCAGGGGAGGGCTACACCTTC. This sequence joins TRBV3-1 (or the pseudogene TRBV3-2) and TRBJ1-2; a weak D match, TRBD1 (6 bases). Germline lookup yields CDR1 LGHDT and CDR2 YNNKEL (reference sequence). The CDR3 is 14 amino acids. V was clipped by 7 bases and J by 8 bases, with 20 bases between them.